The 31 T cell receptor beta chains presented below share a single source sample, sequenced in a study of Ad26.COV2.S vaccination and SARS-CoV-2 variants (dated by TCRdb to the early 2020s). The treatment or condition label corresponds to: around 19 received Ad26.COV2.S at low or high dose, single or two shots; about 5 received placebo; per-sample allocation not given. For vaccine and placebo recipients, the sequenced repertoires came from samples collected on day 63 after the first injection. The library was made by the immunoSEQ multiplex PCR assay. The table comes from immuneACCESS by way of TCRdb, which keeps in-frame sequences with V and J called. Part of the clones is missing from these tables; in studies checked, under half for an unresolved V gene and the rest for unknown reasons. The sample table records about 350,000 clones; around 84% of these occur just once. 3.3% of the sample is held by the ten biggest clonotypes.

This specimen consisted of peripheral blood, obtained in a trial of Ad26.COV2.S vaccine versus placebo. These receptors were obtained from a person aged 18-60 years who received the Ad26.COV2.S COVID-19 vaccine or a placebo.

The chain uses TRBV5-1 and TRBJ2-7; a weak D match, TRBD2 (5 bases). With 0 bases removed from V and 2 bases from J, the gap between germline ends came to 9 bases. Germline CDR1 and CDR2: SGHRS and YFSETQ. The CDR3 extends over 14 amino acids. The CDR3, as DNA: TGCGCCAGCAGCTTGGCCGGGGAACCCTACGAGCAGTACTTC. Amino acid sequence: CASSLAGEPYEQYF. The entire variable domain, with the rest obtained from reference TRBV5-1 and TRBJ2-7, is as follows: KAGVTQTPRYLIKTRGQQVTLSCSPISGHRSVSWYQQTPGQGLQFLFEYFSETQRNKGNFPGRFSGRQFSNSRSEMNVSTLELGDSALYLCASSLAGEPYEQYFGPGTRLTVT.

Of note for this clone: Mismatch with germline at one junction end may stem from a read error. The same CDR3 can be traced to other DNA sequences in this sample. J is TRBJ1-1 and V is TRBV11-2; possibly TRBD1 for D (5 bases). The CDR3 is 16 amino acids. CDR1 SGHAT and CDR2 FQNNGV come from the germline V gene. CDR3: CASSLAPGSGSTEAFF. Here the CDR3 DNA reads TGTGCCAGCAGCTTAGCTCCAGGGAGTGGAAGCACTGAAGCTTTCTTC.

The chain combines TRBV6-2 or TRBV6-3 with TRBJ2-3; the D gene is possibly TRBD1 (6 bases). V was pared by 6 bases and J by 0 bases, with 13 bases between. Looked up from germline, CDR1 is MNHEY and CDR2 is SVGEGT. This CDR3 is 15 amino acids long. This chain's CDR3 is CASSGWDTSTDTQYF. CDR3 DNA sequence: TGTGCCAGCAGCGGCTGGGACACTAGCACAGATACGCAGTATTTT.

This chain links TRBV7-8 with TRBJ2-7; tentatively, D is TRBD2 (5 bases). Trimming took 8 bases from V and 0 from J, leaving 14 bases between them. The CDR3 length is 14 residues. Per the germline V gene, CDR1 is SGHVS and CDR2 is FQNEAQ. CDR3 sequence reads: CASSQNGISYEQYF. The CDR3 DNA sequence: TGTGCCAGCTCACAGAACGGGATCTCCTACGAGCAGTACTTC. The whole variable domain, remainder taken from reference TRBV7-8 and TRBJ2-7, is GAGVSQSPRYKVAKRGQDVALRCDPISGHVSLFWYQQALGQGPEFLTYFQNEAQLDKSGLPSDRFFAERPEGSVSTLKIQRTQQEDSAVYLCASSQNGISYEQYFGPGTRLTVT.

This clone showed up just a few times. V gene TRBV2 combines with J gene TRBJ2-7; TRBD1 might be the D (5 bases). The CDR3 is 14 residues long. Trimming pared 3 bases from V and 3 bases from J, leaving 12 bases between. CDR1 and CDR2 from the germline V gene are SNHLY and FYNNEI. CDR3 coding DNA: TGTGCCAGCAGTGAGCAGGGTCTTTTCTACGAGCAGTACTTC. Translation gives CASSEQGLFYEQYF.

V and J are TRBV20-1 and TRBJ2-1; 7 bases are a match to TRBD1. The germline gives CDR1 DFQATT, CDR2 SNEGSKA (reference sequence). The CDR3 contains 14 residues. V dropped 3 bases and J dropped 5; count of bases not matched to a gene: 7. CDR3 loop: CSASKGTVNNEQFF. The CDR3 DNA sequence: TGCAGTGCTAGTAAGGGGACAGTAAACAATGAGCAGTTCTTC.

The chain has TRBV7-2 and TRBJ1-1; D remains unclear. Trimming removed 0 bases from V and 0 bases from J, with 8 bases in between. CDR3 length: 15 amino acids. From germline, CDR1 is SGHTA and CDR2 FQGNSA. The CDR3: CASSLARRMNTEAFF. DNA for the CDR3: TGTGCCAGCAGCTTAGCGCGGCGGATGAACACTGAAGCTTTCTTT.

The CDR3 coding sequence is TGTGCCAGCAGCTCGGGGGACGGTAATAGCAATCAGCCCCAGCATTTT. It encodes CASSSGDGNSNQPQHF. The chain carries TRBV7-9 and TRBJ1-5; D is possibly TRBD1 (5 bases). Trimming cost V 4 bases and J 0 bases, with 13 bases left between them. Looked up from germline, CDR1 is SEHNR and CDR2 is FQNEAQ (reference sequence). This CDR3 has 16 amino acids.

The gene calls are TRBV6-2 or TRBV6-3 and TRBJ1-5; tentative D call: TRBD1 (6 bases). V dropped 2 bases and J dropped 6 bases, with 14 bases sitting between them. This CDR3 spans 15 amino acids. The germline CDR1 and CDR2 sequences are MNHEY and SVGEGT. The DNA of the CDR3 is TGTGCCAGCAGTTACGTGCAGGGGTACCGTCAGCCCCAGCATTTT. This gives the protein CASSYVQGYRQPQHF.

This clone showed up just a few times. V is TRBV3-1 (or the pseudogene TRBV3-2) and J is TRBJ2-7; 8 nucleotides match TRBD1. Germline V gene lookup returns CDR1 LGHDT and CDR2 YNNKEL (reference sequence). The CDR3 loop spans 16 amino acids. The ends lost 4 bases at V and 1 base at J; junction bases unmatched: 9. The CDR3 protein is CASSPGGGSGSYEQYF. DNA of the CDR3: TGTGCCAGCAGCCCAGGGGGCGGTTCGGGGTCCTACGAGCAGTACTTC.

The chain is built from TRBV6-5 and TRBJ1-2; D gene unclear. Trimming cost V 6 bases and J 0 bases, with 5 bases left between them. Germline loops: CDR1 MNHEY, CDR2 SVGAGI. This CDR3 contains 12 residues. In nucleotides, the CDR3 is TGTGCCAGCAGCACTCCTAACTATGGCTACACCTTC. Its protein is CASSTPNYGYTF.

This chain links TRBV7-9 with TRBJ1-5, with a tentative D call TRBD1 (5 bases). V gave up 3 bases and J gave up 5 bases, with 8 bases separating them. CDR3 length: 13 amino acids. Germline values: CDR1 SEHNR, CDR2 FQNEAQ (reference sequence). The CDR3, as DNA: TGTGCCAGCAGCTTGCGAGGGGATCAGCCCCAGCATTTT. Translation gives CASSLRGDQPQHF.

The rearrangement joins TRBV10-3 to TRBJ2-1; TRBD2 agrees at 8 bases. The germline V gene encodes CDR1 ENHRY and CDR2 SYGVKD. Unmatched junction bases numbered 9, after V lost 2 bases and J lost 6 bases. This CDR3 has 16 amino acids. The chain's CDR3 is CAISEVPAGGGNEQFF. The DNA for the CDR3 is TGTGCCATCAGTGAGGTCCCCGCGGGAGGCGGCAATGAGCAGTTCTTC.

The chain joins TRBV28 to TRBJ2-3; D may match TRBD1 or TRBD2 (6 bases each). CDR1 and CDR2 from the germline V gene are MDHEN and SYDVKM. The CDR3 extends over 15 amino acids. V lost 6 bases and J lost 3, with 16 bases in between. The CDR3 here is CASRAYGGRTDTQYF. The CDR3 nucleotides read TGTGCCAGCAGGGCGTATGGGGGGCGAACAGATACGCAGTATTTT.

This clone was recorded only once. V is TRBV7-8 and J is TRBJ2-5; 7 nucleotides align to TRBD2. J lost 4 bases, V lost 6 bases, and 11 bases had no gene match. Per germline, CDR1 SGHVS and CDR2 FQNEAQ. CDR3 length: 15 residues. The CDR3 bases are TGTGCCAGCAGACCTCTTACTATAGCGGGAGAGACCCAGTACTTC. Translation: CASRPLTIAGETQYF.

The CDR3 DNA reads TGTGCCAGCAGTGGGAGTAACTATGGCTACACCTTC. Translated: CASSGSNYGYTF. The J gene is TRBJ1-2, the V gene TRBV27; D is unresolved. Trimming took off 5 bases at V and 1 base at J, with 5 bases between the two ends. The CDR3 has 12 residues. Germline V gene data show CDR1 as MNHEY and CDR2 as SMNVEV (reference sequence).

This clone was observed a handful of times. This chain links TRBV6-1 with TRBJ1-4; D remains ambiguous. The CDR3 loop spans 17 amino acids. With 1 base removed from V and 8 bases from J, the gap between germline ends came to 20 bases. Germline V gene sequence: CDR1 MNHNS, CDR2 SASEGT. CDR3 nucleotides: TGTGCCAGCAGTGAAGGGCCTCTGTGGGGTTTTGGGGAAAAACTGTTTTTT. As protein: CASSEGPLWGFGEKLFF.

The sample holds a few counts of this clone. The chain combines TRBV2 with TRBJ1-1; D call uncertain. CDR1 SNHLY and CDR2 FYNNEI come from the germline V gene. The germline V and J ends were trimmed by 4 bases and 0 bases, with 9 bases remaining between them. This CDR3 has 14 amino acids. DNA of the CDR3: TGTGCCAGCAGTGGGAACCACATGAACACTGAAGCTTTCTTT. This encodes CASSGNHMNTEAFF.

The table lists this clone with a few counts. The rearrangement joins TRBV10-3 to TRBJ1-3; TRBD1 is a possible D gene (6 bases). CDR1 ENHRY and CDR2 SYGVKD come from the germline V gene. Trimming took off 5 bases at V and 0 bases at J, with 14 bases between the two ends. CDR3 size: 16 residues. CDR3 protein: CAISQNGQYSGNTIYF. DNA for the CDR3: TGTGCCATCAGTCAGAACGGACAGTACTCTGGAAACACCATATATTTT.

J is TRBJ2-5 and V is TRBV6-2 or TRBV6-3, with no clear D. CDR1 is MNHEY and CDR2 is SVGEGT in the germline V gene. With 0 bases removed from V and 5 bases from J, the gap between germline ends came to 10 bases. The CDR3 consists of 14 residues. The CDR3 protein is CASSYSPGAETQYF. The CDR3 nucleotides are TGTGCCAGCAGTTACTCACCGGGTGCGGAGACCCAGTACTTC.

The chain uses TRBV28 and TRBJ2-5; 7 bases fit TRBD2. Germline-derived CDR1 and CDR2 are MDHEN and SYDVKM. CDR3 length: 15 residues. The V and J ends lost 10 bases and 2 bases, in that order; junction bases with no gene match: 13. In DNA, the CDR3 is TGTGCCACTTGTAGGCCTAGCGGTTCTCAAGAGACCCAGTACTTC. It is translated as CATCRPSGSQETQYF.

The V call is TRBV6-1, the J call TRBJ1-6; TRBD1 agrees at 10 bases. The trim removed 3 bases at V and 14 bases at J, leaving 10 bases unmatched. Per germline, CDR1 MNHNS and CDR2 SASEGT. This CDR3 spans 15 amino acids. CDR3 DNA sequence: TGTGCCAGCAGTGATCGGTCGACAGGGGGCTGGGCCCTCCACTTT. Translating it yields CASSDRSTGGWALHF.

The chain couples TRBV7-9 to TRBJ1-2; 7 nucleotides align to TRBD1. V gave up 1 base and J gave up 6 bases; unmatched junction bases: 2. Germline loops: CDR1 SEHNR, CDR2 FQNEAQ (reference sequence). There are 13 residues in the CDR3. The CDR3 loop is CASSLVGGHGYTF. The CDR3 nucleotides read TGTGCCAGCAGCTTAGTAGGGGGCCATGGCTACACCTTC.

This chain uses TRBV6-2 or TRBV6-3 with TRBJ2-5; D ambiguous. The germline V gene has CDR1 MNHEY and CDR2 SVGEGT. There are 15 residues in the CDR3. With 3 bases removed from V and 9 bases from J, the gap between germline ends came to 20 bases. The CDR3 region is CASSYGDWAPRAQYF. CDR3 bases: TGTGCCAGCAGTTATGGGGATTGGGCACCCCGGGCCCAGTACTTC.

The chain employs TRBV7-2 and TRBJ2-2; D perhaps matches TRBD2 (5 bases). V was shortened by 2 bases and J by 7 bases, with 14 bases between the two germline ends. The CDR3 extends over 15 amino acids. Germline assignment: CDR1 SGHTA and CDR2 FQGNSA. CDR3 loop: CASSLNFGMVGELFF. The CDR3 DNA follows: TGTGCCAGCAGCTTAAATTTCGGGATGGTCGGGGAGCTGTTTTTT.

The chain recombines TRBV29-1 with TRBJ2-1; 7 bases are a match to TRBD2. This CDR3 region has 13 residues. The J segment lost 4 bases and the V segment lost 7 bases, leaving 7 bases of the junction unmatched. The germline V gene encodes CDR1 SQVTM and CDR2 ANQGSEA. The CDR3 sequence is CSAVAGVYNEQFF. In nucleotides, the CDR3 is TGCAGCGCCGTGGCGGGAGTGTACAATGAGCAGTTCTTC.

CDR3 in DNA: TGTGCCAGCTCACTTCCGGGAGCGGATTACGAGCAGTACTTC. It specifies CASSLPGADYEQYF. The chain uses TRBV18 and TRBJ2-7, with D possibly TRBD2 on 6 matching bases. CDR3 length: 14 residues. V was shortened by 4 bases and J by 4 bases, with 14 bases between the two germline ends. Germline V gene sequence: CDR1 KGHSH, CDR2 LQKENI.

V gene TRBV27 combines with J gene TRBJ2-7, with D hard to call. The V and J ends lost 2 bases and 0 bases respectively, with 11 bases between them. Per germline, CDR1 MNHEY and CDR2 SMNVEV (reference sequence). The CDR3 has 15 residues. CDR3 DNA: TGTGCCAGCAGTTTAGTAGGGATTCACTCCTACGAGCAGTACTTC. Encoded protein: CASSLVGIHSYEQYF.

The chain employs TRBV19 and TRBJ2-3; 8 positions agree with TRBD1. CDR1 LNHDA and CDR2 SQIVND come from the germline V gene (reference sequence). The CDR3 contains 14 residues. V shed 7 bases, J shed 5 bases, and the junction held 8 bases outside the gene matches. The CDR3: CASIGTGKEDTQYF. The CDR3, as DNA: TGTGCCAGTATCGGGACAGGCAAAGAAGATACGCAGTATTTT. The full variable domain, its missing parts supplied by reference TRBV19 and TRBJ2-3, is DGGITQSPKYLFRKEGQNVTLSCEQNLNHDAMYWYRQDPGQGLRLIYYSQIVNDFQKGDIAEGYSVSREKKESFPLTVTSAQKNPTAFYLCASIGTGKEDTQYFGPGTRLTVL.

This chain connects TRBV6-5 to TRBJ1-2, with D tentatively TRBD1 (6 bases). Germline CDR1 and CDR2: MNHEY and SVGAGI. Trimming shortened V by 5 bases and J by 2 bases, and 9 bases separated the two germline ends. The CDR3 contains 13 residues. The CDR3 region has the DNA TGTGCCAGCAGTCCGCAGGGGAACTATGGCTACACCTTC. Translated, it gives CASSPQGNYGYTF.

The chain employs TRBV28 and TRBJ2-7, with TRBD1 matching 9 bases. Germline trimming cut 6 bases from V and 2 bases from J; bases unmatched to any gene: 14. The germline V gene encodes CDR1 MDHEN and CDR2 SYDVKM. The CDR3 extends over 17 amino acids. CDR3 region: CASSPPGQGSRTYEQYF. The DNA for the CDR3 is TGTGCCAGCAGCCCTCCCGGACAGGGGTCGAGGACCTACGAGCAGTACTTC.